This T cell receptor (beta chain) was found in a study of beta chain features in type 1 diabetes. Study information: Patient and healthy donor groups were alike in age, gender and cell yields. Findings and caveats of the study: Type 1 diabetes patients showed a moderate but significant shortening of TCRB CDR3s in all four CD4+ subsets. cDNA sequencing could over-represent cells with high TCR expression.

A note on this clone: The antigen is not known.

Purity (above 95%) was reached by all sorted populations. The V and J ends lost 5 bases and 6 bases, in that order; junction bases with no gene match: 11. Looked up from germline, CDR1 is SGDLS and CDR2 is YYNGEE. CDR3 length: 16 amino acids. All of the isolated RNA was reverse transcribed, so expressed TCRB transcripts were sequenced. Clones were sequenced by immunoSEQ multiplex PCR, and TCRdb holds only the in-frame ones, with some missing. The sample lists 160,000 or so clones; 9% were seen once. What was sequenced was central memory CD4+ T cells from blood. The chain joins TRBV9 to TRBJ2-2; 9 bases fit TRBD2. This TCR came from a woman in her twenties or thirties with type 1 diabetes. Here the CDR3 reads CASRYDSSGIAGELFF. CDR3 bases: TGTGCCAGCAGATACGATTCTAGCGGGATCGCCGGGGAGCTGTTTTTT.